These 29 T cell receptor beta chains were all obtained from the same sample, sequenced in a study of Graves' ophthalmopathy and Graves' hyperthyroidism. Using RNA transcripts, the TCR beta CDR3 regions were amplified. First-round RT-PCR relied on HTBI primers, and a second-round multiplex PCR came next. TCRdb reprocessed the multiplex PCR reads via MiXCR and lists one record per CDR3 protein. The sample records over 11,000 distinct CDR3 sequences, roughly 50% being singletons. The sequencing input was peripheral blood. The receptor set was obtained from a woman in her thirties with Graves' ophthalmopathy.

A few counts support this clonotype. The chain combines TRBV2 with TRBJ1-3, with TRBD1 matching over 7 bases. Germline lookup yields CDR1 SNHLY and CDR2 FYNNEI. The junction had 6 bases not matched to a gene; V was cut back by 6 bases and J by 4 bases. The CDR3 loop spans 14 amino acids. The CDR3 DNA sequence: TGTGCCAGCAGCCCACAGGGGAGGGGAAACACCATATATTTT. Translated: CASSPQGRGNTIYF.

This clonotype has only a few counts. One end of the junction does not line up with germline, which may come from a read error. The V and J genes are TRBV20-1 and TRBJ2-1; D unclear. Germline V CDR1 and CDR2: DFQATT, SNEGSKA (reference sequence). The CDR3 spans 18 residues. Here the CDR3 reads CSARDLLGRTGSNNEQFF. The CDR3, as DNA: TGCAGTGCTAGAGATCTCTTAGGTCGTACGGGCTCCAACAATGAGCAGTTCTTC.

This clonotype was seen many times. The chain has TRBV29-1 and TRBJ2-7, with 8 bases that match TRBD2. The CDR3 spans 15 residues. Losses at the gene ends were 0 bases for V and 0 bases for J; bases not matched to a gene: 4. The germline V gene encodes CDR1 SQVTM and CDR2 ANQGSEA. DNA for the CDR3: TGCAGCGTTGAAGAAGTCAGCGGGAGCTCCTACGAGCAGTACTTC. As protein: CSVEEVSGSSYEQYF.

The rearrangement links TRBV19 to TRBJ1-1; no firm D call. The length of the CDR3 is 14 residues. The ends were cut back, 7 bases at V and 1 base at J, with 13 bases in the middle. Per the germline V gene, CDR1 is LNHDA and CDR2 is SQIVND (reference sequence). The CDR3 DNA follows: TGTGCCAGTATCGGGAGGGAGGGGAACACTGAAGCTTTCTTT. This sequence encodes CASIGREGNTEAFF.

Regarding this clonotype: A much larger clone differs by one base, so this may be a read error. The CDR3 does not end in the conserved phenylalanine or tryptophan, so this is likely a read error. The CDR3 here is CAISDGTYAEQYL. As DNA, the CDR3 is TGTGCCATCAGTGATGGGACATACGCCGAGCAGTACCTC. This chain connects TRBV10-3 to TRBJ2-7; D possibly corresponds to TRBD1 (6 bases). Germline values: CDR1 ENHRY, CDR2 SYGVKD. Deletions cut 3 bases from V and 6 bases from J, with 12 bases between. The CDR3 is 13 residues long.

This clonotype is large (0.1 to 1%) in the sample. V is TRBV10-2 and J is TRBJ2-1, with TRBD2 matching 7 bases. From germline, CDR1 is WSHSY and CDR2 SAAADI. Trimming took 6 bases from V and 7 from J; bases not matched to a gene: 0. The CDR3 extends over 11 amino acids. The CDR3 is CASRLANEQFF. The CDR3 nucleotides read TGCGCCAGCAGACTAGCGAATGAGCAGTTCTTC.

The table lists this clonotype with a few counts. The chain couples TRBV6-1 to TRBJ1-5; possible D gene TRBD1, 5 bases. With 4 bases removed from V and 6 bases from J, the gap between germline ends came to 13 bases. The CDR3 spans 14 residues. The germline V gene encodes CDR1 MNHNS and CDR2 SASEGT. The CDR3 DNA reads TGTGCCAGCAGTGCGGGGCCTGAGGCTCAGCCCCAGCATTTT. As protein: CASSAGPEAQPQHF.

This clonotype is termed medium-sized (0.01 to 0.1%). The chain couples TRBV7-8 to TRBJ2-6, with D perhaps matching TRBD2 (6 bases). This CDR3 spans 14 amino acids. Trimming removed 11 bases from V and 0 bases from J, with 11 bases in between. From germline, CDR1 is SGHVS and CDR2 FQNEAQ. The CDR3 reads CASGDRSGANVLTF. DNA of the CDR3: TGTGCCTCGGGGGACCGCTCTGGGGCCAACGTCCTGACTTTC.

This clonotype counts as medium-sized. The chain has TRBV11-2 and TRBJ2-5; D unclear. Germline V lookup: CDR1 SGHAT, CDR2 FQNNGV. This CDR3 has 14 residues. V dropped 2 bases and J dropped 5 bases, with 12 bases sitting between them. CDR3 nucleotide sequence: TGTGCCAGCAGCTTATTAAACGACGGTGAGACCCAGTACTTC. It specifies CASSLLNDGETQYF.

V and J are TRBV6-5 and TRBJ2-1; 11 bases are a match to TRBD2. The germline V gene has CDR1 MNHEY and CDR2 SVGAGI. There are 16 residues in the CDR3. V was clipped by 5 bases and J by 9 bases; unmatched bases: 12. CDR3 coding DNA: TGTGCCAGCAGTACCATTAGCGGGAGGGCCGAGGGTGAGCAGTTCTTC. Its translation is CASSTISGRAEGEQFF.

The chain joins TRBV20-1 to TRBJ2-7; D perhaps matches TRBD2 (6 bases). The V end lost 2 bases, the J end lost 2 bases, and 13 bases lay between the germline ends. CDR3 size: 14 residues. CDR1 is DFQATT and CDR2 is SNEGSKA in the germline V gene (reference sequence). CDR3 loop: CSARSLSGAYEQYF. DNA of the CDR3: TGCAGTGCTAGAAGTTTGTCGGGGGCCTACGAGCAGTACTTC.

In the case of this clonotype: The conserved closing phenylalanine or tryptophan is absent in this CDR3, likely reflecting a read error. The J gene is TRBJ1-1, the V gene TRBV10-3; TRBD1 agrees at 7 bases. The length of the CDR3 is 15 residues. The germline V gene has CDR1 ENHRY and CDR2 SYGVKD. This CDR3 is CAISGTTGSITVAFL. The CDR3 DNA reads as TGTGCCATCAGTGGTACGACAGGGTCCATCACTGTAGCTTTCTTA.

V usage is TRBV15 and J usage is TRBJ2-1, with no clear D. This CDR3 has 14 amino acids. The germline V gene has CDR1 LNHNV and CDR2 YYDKDF (reference sequence). Trimming cost V 0 bases and J 5 bases, with 8 bases left between them. The CDR3, as DNA: TGTGCCACCAGCAGAGATCGAGGAGACAATGAGCAGTTCTTC. Residues: CATSRDRGDNEQFF.

Comment on this clonotype: The conserved phenylalanine or tryptophan is not found at the CDR3 terminus, so this likely reflects a read error. The limits of the CDR3 on the DNA are not certain, so only TCRdb's listed CDR3 is given. This sequence joins TRBV10-2 and TRBJ2-7. Germline CDR1 WSHSY, CDR2 SAAADI. Inclusive of both ends, the CDR3 amounts to 14 amino acids. The CDR3 sequence is CASSHIESPYELYL.

By share, this clonotype counts as medium-sized. This rearrangement joins TRBV5-8 to TRBJ1-5, with D perhaps matching TRBD1 (5 bases). Germline V CDR1 and CDR2: SGHTS, YDEGEE. The ends were cut back, 3 bases at V and 5 bases at J, with 15 bases in the middle. The CDR3 runs 15 residues. CDR3 coding DNA: TGTGCCAGCAGCTGGGGACGGGCCGGAGATCAGCCCCAGCATTTT. The encoded protein is CASSWGRAGDQPQHF.

The genes are TRBV20-1 and TRBJ2-7; 8 positions match TRBD2. The CDR3 totals 14 residues. The trim removed 5 bases at V and 3 bases at J, leaving 9 bases unmatched. Germline V lookup: CDR1 DFQATT, CDR2 SNEGSKA (reference sequence). CDR3 in amino acids: CSAGKAGVNYEQYF. DNA of the CDR3: TGCAGTGCTGGAAAAGCGGGAGTTAACTACGAGCAGTACTTC.

The chain carries TRBV7-9 and TRBJ2-1; maybe TRBD2 (6 bases). The V and J ends lost 4 bases and 0 bases respectively, with 19 bases between them. There are 18 residues in the CDR3. Germline CDR1 reads SEHNR; CDR2 reads FQNEAQ (reference sequence). The CDR3 DNA is TGTGCCAGCAGCTCCCCAAAGGGACTCCCCAGCTCCTACAATGAGCAGTTCTTC. It codes for CASSSPKGLPSSYNEQFF.

The table lists this clonotype with many counts. The chain joins TRBV19 to TRBJ1-5; D is unclear. V was shortened by 6 bases and J by 6 bases, with 12 bases between the two germline ends. Looked up from germline, CDR1 is LNHDA and CDR2 is SQIVND (reference sequence). The CDR3 sequence is 13 residues long. CDR3 sequence: CASSQGRAQPQHF. The CDR3 DNA reads TGTGCCAGTAGCCAAGGTAGGGCTCAGCCCCAGCATTTT.

To note about this clonotype: The junction does not match germline at one end; this may be a read error. The V gene is TRBV7-9, the J gene TRBJ2-3; 11 bases align to TRBD2. Germline V gives CDR1 SEHNR, CDR2 FQNEAQ (reference sequence). The CDR3 is 15 amino acids. Written as DNA, the CDR3 is TGTGCCAGCACCCCGGGACTAGCGGCCTCAGATGCGCAGTATTTT. The encoded protein is CASTPGLAASDAQYF.

This clonotype was detected once. The chain couples TRBV25-1 to TRBJ1-2, with TRBD1 identical over 7 bases. This CDR3 contains 14 residues. V gave up 1 base and J gave up 8 bases; unmatched junction bases: 7. Per germline, CDR1 MGHDK and CDR2 SYGVNS. CDR3 DNA: TGTGCCAGCAGTGAATCGAGGGGGCTTCGAGGCTACACCTTC. Encoded protein: CASSESRGLRGYTF.

This clonotype was observed many times. The genes are TRBV27 and TRBJ2-7, with D possibly being TRBD2 (6 bases). With 7 bases removed from V and 5 bases from J, the gap between germline ends came to 18 bases. The CDR3 has 14 amino acids. CDR1 and CDR2 (germline): MNHEY, SMNVEV (reference sequence). The CDR3 region has the DNA TGTGCCAGCACATTGGAGGGGCGAAGGGACGAGCAGTACGTC. It encodes CASTLEGRRDEQYV.

The CDR3 nucleotides are TGCAGCGCCGAACTTGGGGCTAGCGGGAGTACGGATGAGCAGTTCTTC. Its protein is CSAELGASGSTDEQFF. The V call is TRBV29-1, the J call TRBJ2-1; 10 positions agree with TRBD2. The CDR3 sequence is 16 residues long. V shed 7 bases and J 8 bases; nucleotides not matched to a gene: 17. Germline V gene data show CDR1 as SQVTM and CDR2 as ANQGSEA.

The V gene is TRBV9, the J gene TRBJ2-1; 10 positions agree with TRBD2. Germline V gene lookup returns CDR1 SGDLS and CDR2 YYNGEE. CDR3 size: 20 residues. Losses at the gene ends were 3 bases for V and 0 bases for J; bases not matched to a gene: 15. The chain's CDR3 is CASSAPGLAHFQISYNEQFF. The CDR3 nucleotides read TGTGCCAGCAGCGCGCCGGGACTAGCGCACTTTCAGATCTCCTACAATGAGCAGTTCTTC.

On this clonotype itself: A read error is possible here, since a much larger clone lies one base away. The V and J genes are TRBV20-1 and TRBJ2-1; 8 bases are a match to TRBD1. The germline V gene has CDR1 DFQATT and CDR2 SNEGSKA (reference sequence). J was trimmed by 10 bases and V by 6 bases; bases with no gene match: 8. This CDR3 spans 12 amino acids. For the CDR3, the DNA is TGCAGTGCACGGGGACAGGTCGGCGAGCAGTTCTTC. This encodes CSARGQVGEQFF.

This clonotype was recorded many times. The chain combines TRBV5-1 with TRBJ2-1; TRBD2 matches at 8 bases. There are 15 residues in the CDR3. Trimming removed 4 bases from V and 9 bases from J; junction bases left unmatched: 12. Germline CDR1 and CDR2: SGHRS and YFSETQ. Here the CDR3 reads CASSPDGGGLTEQFF. The CDR3 DNA sequence: TGCGCCAGCAGCCCAGACGGGGGGGGACTGACTGAGCAGTTCTTC. The complete variable domain, with remaining parts taken from reference TRBV5-1 and TRBJ2-1, reads KAGVTQTPRYLIKTRGQQVTLSCSPISGHRSVSWYQQTPGQGLQFLFEYFSETQRNKGNFPGRFSGRQFSNSRSEMNVSTLELGDSALYLCASSPDGGGLTEQFFGPGTRLTVL.

This clonotype showed up many times. In DNA form, the CDR3 reads TGTGCCAGCCGGGACAGCCAAACAGCCTACGAGCAGTACTTC. The encoded protein is CASRDSQTAYEQYF. The rearrangement links TRBV25-1 to TRBJ2-7; 7 bases are shared with TRBD1. This CDR3 region has 14 residues. The germline CDR1 and CDR2 sequences are MGHDK and SYGVNS. V shed 8 bases and J 2 bases; nucleotides not matched to a gene: 9.

This clonotype was picked up many times. The V and J genes are TRBV10-2 and TRBJ1-2, with D possibly TRBD1 on 6 matching bases. Trimming shortened V by 6 bases and J by 4 bases, and 9 bases separated the two germline ends. Germline-derived CDR1 and CDR2 are WSHSY and SAAADI. The CDR3 is 12 residues long. CDR3 DNA: TGCGCCAGCAGCCAGGACAGCTATGGCTACACCTTC. Residues: CASSQDSYGYTF.

At least ten counts were recorded for this clonotype. The CDR3 here is CAITPGLGGANEQFF. CDR3 DNA sequence: TGTGCCATAACCCCCGGGCTGGGGGGGGCCAATGAGCAGTTCTTC. The V call is TRBV10-3, the J call TRBJ2-1; D possibly corresponds to TRBD2 (7 bases). Germline V lookup: CDR1 ENHRY, CDR2 SYGVKD. The CDR3 is made up of 15 amino acids. With 9 bases removed from V and 6 bases from J, the gap between germline ends came to 21 bases.

This clonotype has more than one count but fewer than ten. The chain employs TRBV9 and TRBJ2-3, with 7 bases fitting TRBD2. The CDR3 has 15 residues. Germline V gene sequence: CDR1 SGDLS, CDR2 YYNGEE. The V gene end was trimmed by 3 bases and the J gene end by 2 bases; junction bases not matched to a gene: 6. The CDR3 loop reads CASSAPGLTTDTQYF. The DNA for the CDR3 is TGTGCCAGCAGCGCTCCGGGACTAACCACAGATACGCAGTATTTT. The variable domain in full, with the rest retrieved from reference TRBV9 and TRBJ2-3, is DSGVTQTPKHLITATGQRVTLRCSPRSGDLSVYWYQQSLDQGLQFLIQYYNGEERAKGNILERFSAQQFPDLHSELNLSSLELGDSALYFCASSAPGLTTDTQYFGPGTRLTVL.